This T cell receptor beta chain was sequenced for a study of T cells in Graves' hyperthyroidism and ophthalmopathy. Note on this clonotype: Its antigen is unknown.

RNA transcripts provided the source from which TCR beta CDR3 regions were amplified. First-round RT-PCR of the TCR CDR3 relied on the HTBI primer set. MiXCR was run by TCRdb on the multiplex PCR reads, yielding one entry per CDR3 protein. The repertoire holds under 350,000 distinct CDR3 sequences, less than 30% seen once, with approximately 30% in the top ten. Fresh peripheral blood, around 9.3 ml, was the source of the PBMCs. The CDR3 has 14 amino acids. Trimming stripped 2 bases from V and 10 bases from J, with 17 bases between. Study conclusions and caveats: Ophthalmopathy and stable hyperthyroidism were told apart by a 13 V-J model. Most thyroid-expanded clonotypes above 0.001 were also found in blood.

This sequence was found in a man aged 35-49 years with Graves' hyperthyroidism that later progressed to Graves' ophthalmopathy. Sequencing was carried out using blood. V is TRBV12-3 or TRBV12-4 and J is TRBJ1-1; TRBD1 is a possible D gene (5 bases). The CDR3, as DNA: TGTGCCAGCAGTTTACTTGGGACGGAGCTGAGAGCTTTCTTT. This gives the protein CASSLLGTELRAFF.